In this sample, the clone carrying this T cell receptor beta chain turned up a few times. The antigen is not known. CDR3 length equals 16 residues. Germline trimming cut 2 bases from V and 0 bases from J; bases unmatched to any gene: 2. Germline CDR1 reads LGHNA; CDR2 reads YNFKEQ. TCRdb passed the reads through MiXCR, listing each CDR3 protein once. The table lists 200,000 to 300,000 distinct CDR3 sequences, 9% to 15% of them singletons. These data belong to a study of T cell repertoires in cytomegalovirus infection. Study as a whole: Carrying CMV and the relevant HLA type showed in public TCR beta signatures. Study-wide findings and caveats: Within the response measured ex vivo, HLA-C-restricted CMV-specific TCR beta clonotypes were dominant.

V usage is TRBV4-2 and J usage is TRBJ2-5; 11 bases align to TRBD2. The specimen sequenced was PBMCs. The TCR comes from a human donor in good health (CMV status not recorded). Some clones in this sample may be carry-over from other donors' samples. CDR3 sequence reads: CASSQPGLADQETQYF. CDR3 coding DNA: TGTGCCAGCAGCCAACCGGGACTAGCGGACCAAGAGACCCAGTACTTC.